This T cell receptor beta chain is drawn from a study of human T cells and chemical hapten exposure. Stated time point: patch test 1, 2 weeks after DPC sensitization. Described treatment: therapeutic diphenylcyclopropenone sensitization with weekly scalp DPC. Blood collection happened ahead of applying each patch test. Unique molecular identifiers were affixed to discrete cDNA molecules within the library. Under the authors' procedure: Counting gave a median of roughly 100,000 TCRs per sample, with values ranging from about 23,224 to 750,000. MiXCR was run by TCRdb on the RACE reads, yielding one entry per CDR3 protein. Clone size and V and J calls follow TCRdb, not the original study. Of 300,000 to 400,000 distinct CDR3 sequences listed, about 7% were seen once; the top ten hold 7.5% to 8.5%. This clonotype was seen many times. CDR3 length equals 16 residues. Losses at the gene ends were 4 bases for V and 3 bases for J; bases not matched to a gene: 4. The germline V gene has CDR1 SEHNR and CDR2 FQNEAQ (reference sequence).

The sample in question was whole blood, obtained in connection with sensitization to the hapten diphenylcyclopropenone (DPC). The receptor was isolated from a woman under 30 with alopecia areata. Some clones in this sample may be carry-over from other donors' samples. The V and J genes are TRBV7-9 and TRBJ2-2, with 11 positions matching TRBD2. CDR3 DNA: TGTGCCAGCAGCTCAGGGACTAGCGGCTACACCGGGGAGCTGTTTTTT. It is translated as CASSSGTSGYTGELFF.